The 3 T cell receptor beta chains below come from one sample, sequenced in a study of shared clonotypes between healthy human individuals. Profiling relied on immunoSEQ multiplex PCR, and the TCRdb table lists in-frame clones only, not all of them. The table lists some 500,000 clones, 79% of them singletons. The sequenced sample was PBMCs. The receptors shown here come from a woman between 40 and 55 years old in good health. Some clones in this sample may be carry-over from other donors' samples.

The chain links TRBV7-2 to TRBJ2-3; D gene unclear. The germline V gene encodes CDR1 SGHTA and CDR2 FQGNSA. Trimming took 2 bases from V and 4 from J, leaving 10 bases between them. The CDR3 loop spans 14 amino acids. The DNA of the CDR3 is TGTGCCAGCAGCTTAAACAGCCCGCCAGATACGCAGTATTTT. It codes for CASSLNSPPDTQYF.

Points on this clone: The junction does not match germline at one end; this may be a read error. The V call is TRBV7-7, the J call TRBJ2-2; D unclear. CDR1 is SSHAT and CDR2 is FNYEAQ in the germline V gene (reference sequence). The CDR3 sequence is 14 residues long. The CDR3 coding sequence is TGTGCTAGCAGCTTTGGGCAGAGGACCGGGGAGCTGTTTTTT. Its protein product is CASSFGQRTGELFF.

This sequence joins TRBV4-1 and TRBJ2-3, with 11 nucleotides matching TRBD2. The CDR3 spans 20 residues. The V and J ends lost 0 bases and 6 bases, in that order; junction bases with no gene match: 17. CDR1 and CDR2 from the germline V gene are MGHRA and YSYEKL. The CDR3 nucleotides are TGCGCCAGCAGCCAAGATAAGGTGCTAGCGGGAGGTTTAATGGCGGATACGCAGTATTTT. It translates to CASSQDKVLAGGLMADTQYF.